These 29 T cell receptor beta chains were sequenced from one sample in a study of CD8+CD57+ T cells in acquired aplastic anemia. Researchers used genomic DNA as the template to profile TCR beta VDJ and CDR3. TCRdb re-analysed the reads in MiXCR, keeping a single row per CDR3 protein. The table has just over 450,000 distinct CDR3 sequences, about a third seen once. Selection for sequencing was limited to patients who had shown CD8+CD57+ cell expansion by flow cytometry. Sequencing input: sorted CD4+, CD8+, or CD8+CD57+ T cells (not recorded which) from PBMCs. These receptors came from a human donor with aplastic anemia.

The chain joins TRBV30 to TRBJ2-7; no definite D call. The V and J ends lost 1 base and 6 bases respectively, with 7 bases between them. Germline values: CDR1 GTSNPN, CDR2 SVGIG (reference sequence). The CDR3 is 11 residues long. The CDR3 DNA reads TGTGCCTGGAGTGAGATGACCGAGCAGTACTTC. This encodes CAWSEMTEQYF.

The chain couples TRBV15 to TRBJ1-2, with 12 positions matching TRBD1. Trimming cost V 3 bases and J 4 bases; bases outside gene matches: 6. Germline CDR1 is LNHNV and CDR2 is YYDKDF (reference sequence). The CDR3 loop spans 16 amino acids. CDR3 coding DNA: TGTGCCACCAGCAGTGAAGCGGGACAGGGGGCCTATGGCTACACCTTC. Translation gives CATSSEAGQGAYGYTF.

The gene calls are TRBV4-2 and TRBJ2-1; the match to TRBD2 covers 8 bases. The CDR3 runs 17 residues. Germline V lookup: CDR1 LGHNA, CDR2 YNFKEQ. Losses at the gene ends were 0 bases for V and 9 bases for J; bases not matched to a gene: 13. CDR3 residues: CASSQEEVSGGYREQFF. DNA of the CDR3: TGTGCCAGCAGCCAAGAAGAAGTGAGCGGGGGATATCGTGAGCAGTTCTTC.

This clonotype was picked up a small number of times. The CDR3 DNA reads TGTGCCTGGAGTGAGACGGGCGACACTGAAGCTTTCTTT. Protein: CAWSETGDTEAFF. The chain joins TRBV30 to TRBJ1-1, with D hard to call. The CDR3 runs 13 residues. Looked up from germline, CDR1 is GTSNPN and CDR2 is SVGIG (reference sequence). Trimming took off 1 base at V and 3 bases at J, with 9 bases between the two ends.

This clonotype has only one observation. A read error is possible here, since a much larger clone lies one base away. Because it lacks the conserved phenylalanine or tryptophan at the end, this CDR3 is likely a read error. The chain links TRBV11-1 to TRBJ2-3; D not certain. Germline V gene data show CDR1 as SGHAT and CDR2 as FQDESV (reference sequence). The germline V and J ends were trimmed by 3 bases and 0 bases, with 10 bases remaining between them. The CDR3 consists of 15 residues. CDR3 bases: TGTGCCAGCAGCTTTTTGTGGCCGAGCACAGATACGCAGTATCTT. Its translation is CASSFLWPSTDTQYL.

In its sample, this clonotype was seen a few times. V and J are TRBV7-9 and TRBJ2-5; 9 bases match TRBD2. The germline V gene has CDR1 SEHNR and CDR2 FQNEAQ (reference sequence). CDR3 length: 16 residues. With V trimmed by 5 bases and J by 5 bases, 12 bases remained unmatched. The CDR3 spells CASSPTGTSKRETQYF. The CDR3 DNA reads as TGTGCCAGCAGCCCTACCGGGACTAGCAAAAGGGAGACCCAGTACTTC. Using reference TRBV7-9 and TRBJ2-5 for the parts outside the CDR3, the full variable domain is DTGVSQNPRHKITKRGQNVTFRCDPISEHNRLYWYRQTLGQGPEFLTYFQNEAQLEKSRLLSDRFSAERPKGSFSTLEIQRTEQGDSAMYLCASSPTGTSKRETQYFGPGTRLLVL.

The CDR3 nucleotides are TGTGCCTGGAGTGTATCCCAGGGGGATTCACCCCTCCACTTT. Amino acids: CAWSVSQGDSPLHF. The chain uses TRBV30 and TRBJ1-6, with 7 positions matching TRBD1. The germline V gene has CDR1 GTSNPN and CDR2 SVGIG (reference sequence). The CDR3 covers 14 residues. The junction had 4 bases not matched to a gene; V was cut back by 0 bases and J by 8 bases.

The sample holds many counts of this clonotype. The rearrangement links TRBV4-3 to TRBJ2-3; 12 nucleotides line up with TRBD2. CDR3 length equals 14 residues. Trimming at V came to 1 base and at J to 11 bases, leaving 4 bases not matched to a gene. Germline values: CDR1 LGHNA, CDR2 YSLEER. CDR3 residues: CASSQGSGLAGQYF. CDR3 DNA sequence: TGCGCCAGCAGCCAAGGGTCGGGACTAGCGGGGCAGTATTTT.

This clonotype was recorded at least ten times. The rearrangement links TRBV5-1 to TRBJ2-7, with D maybe TRBD1 (6 bases). The CDR3 length is 16 residues. The germline V gene encodes CDR1 SGHRS and CDR2 YFSETQ. V lost 4 bases and J lost 0, with 17 bases in between. The CDR3 nucleotides are TGCGCCAGCAGCCCCGGAACAGGGACCAGCTCCTACGAGCAGTACTTC. It specifies CASSPGTGTSSYEQYF.

This rearrangement joins TRBV2 to TRBJ2-3; 7 nucleotides align to TRBD2. CDR1 is SNHLY, CDR2 FYNNEI, per germline. The CDR3 spans 15 residues. The V segment lost 4 bases and the J segment 4 bases; nucleotides outside the gene matches: 8. CDR3 region: CASSGVAGSADTQYF. CDR3 DNA: TGTGCCAGCAGTGGGGTAGCGGGTAGCGCAGATACGCAGTATTTT.

In its sample, this clonotype was seen a few times. The J gene is TRBJ1-2, the V gene TRBV5-1; a possible D gene is TRBD1 (5 bases). Trimming removed 0 bases from V and 2 bases from J, with 11 bases in between. CDR1 SGHRS and CDR2 YFSETQ come from the germline V gene. The length of the CDR3 is 15 residues. The CDR3 protein is CASSLASGLNYGYTF. CDR3 sequence (DNA): TGCGCCAGCAGCTTGGCCTCAGGGCTAAACTATGGCTACACCTTC.

About this clonotype itself: This may be a read error: a much more frequent sequence differs by one nucleotide. The chain combines TRBV12-3 or TRBV12-4 with TRBJ1-5; D remains ambiguous. The V end was cut by 3 bases, the J end by 3 bases, with 15 bases between. This CDR3 is 16 amino acids long. The CDR3 coding sequence is TGTGCCAGCAGTTTCTCGTCAGCCCCCCCCAATCAGCCCCAGCATTTT. Amino acids: CASSFSSAPPNQPQHF.

In its sample, this clonotype was seen many times. The J gene is TRBJ2-7, the V gene TRBV7-9; 11 nucleotides align to TRBD1. V was clipped by 1 base and J by 5 bases; unmatched bases: 4. The CDR3 is 15 residues long. Germline V gene data show CDR1 as SEHNR and CDR2 as FQNEAQ (reference sequence). The CDR3: CASSLGLGQGDEQYF. As DNA, the CDR3 is TGTGCCAGCAGCTTAGGTCTGGGACAGGGGGACGAGCAGTACTTC.

V and J are TRBV4-1 and TRBJ1-2; TRBD1 agrees at 9 bases. The J segment lost 5 bases and the V segment lost 2 bases, leaving 9 bases of the junction unmatched. The germline gives CDR1 MGHRA, CDR2 YSYEKL. The CDR3 runs to 16 residues. In DNA, the CDR3 is TGCGCCAGCAGCCAAACGGTGGGAGGACAGGGGTATGGCTACACCTTC. Its protein is CASSQTVGGQGYGYTF.

As concerns this clonotype: A read error is possible here, since a much larger clone lies one base away. The chain is built from TRBV12-3 or TRBV12-4 and TRBJ1-2, with 7 nucleotides matching TRBD1. Unmatched junction bases numbered 12, after V lost 6 bases and J lost 8 bases. This CDR3 region has 14 residues. CDR3 protein: CASRHTGAKGGYTF. CDR3 sequence (DNA): TGTGCCAGCAGACATACAGGGGCAAAAGGGGGCTACACCTTC.

Remarks on this clonotype: Given a much more abundant clone one base away, this may be a read error. The rearrangement uses TRBV9 and TRBJ2-3; 8 bases agree with TRBD1. The closer fit of TRBJ1-5 to the DNA end suggests the J call may be wrong. CDR1 SGDLS and CDR2 YYNGEE come from the germline V gene. This CDR3 comprises 15 residues. DNA of the CDR3: TGTGCCAGCACTCGGACAGGGAGGAACACAGATACGCAGCATTTT. Protein: CASTRTGRNTDTQHF.

This clonotype was seen repeatedly, ten times or more. V and J are TRBV10-2 and TRBJ2-3; TRBD2 matches at 9 bases. The germline V gene encodes CDR1 WSHSY and CDR2 SAAADI. This CDR3 region has 15 residues. The junction had 8 bases not matched to a gene; V was cut back by 6 bases and J by 4 bases. CDR3 region: CASRKTGTSPDTQYF. CDR3 sequence (DNA): TGCGCCAGCAGGAAAACCGGGACTAGCCCAGATACGCAGTATTTT.

This clonotype was observed many times. The chain employs TRBV2 and TRBJ2-6; D gene unclear. CDR3 size: 14 residues. Germline values: CDR1 SNHLY, CDR2 FYNNEI. V was pared by 2 bases and J by 4 bases, with 6 bases between. CDR3 region: CASSEFVGANVLTF. Here the CDR3 DNA reads TGTGCCAGCAGTGAATTTGTAGGGGCCAACGTCCTGACTTTC.

The gene calls are TRBV27 and TRBJ2-6; D possibly corresponds to TRBD2 (6 bases). The V gene's germline CDR1 is MNHEY and CDR2 SMNVEV (reference sequence). Trimming left V 8 bases short and J 3 bases short, with 14 bases between. This CDR3 has 15 amino acids. The CDR3: CASRLRGDGANVLTF. In DNA form, the CDR3 reads TGTGCCAGCCGGCTACGCGGGGATGGGGCCAACGTCCTGACTTTC.

The rearrangement joins TRBV9 to TRBJ2-7; possibly TRBD1 for D (6 bases). Germline-derived CDR1 and CDR2 are SGDLS and YYNGEE. The CDR3 length is 13 residues. V lost 4 bases, J lost 5 bases, and 13 bases lay in between. CDR3 sequence (DNA): TGTGCCAGCAGCCAACACTACAGGGACGAGCAGTACTTC. Residues: CASSQHYRDEQYF.

At least ten counts were recorded for this clonotype. V usage is TRBV29-1 and J usage is TRBJ1-2, with 7 bases lining up with TRBD1. This CDR3 is 14 amino acids long. V lost 3 bases to trimming and J lost 5 bases; unmatched junction nucleotides: 9. Germline loops: CDR1 SQVTM, CDR2 ANQGSEA. The CDR3 bases are TGCAGCGTTGATACCACAGGGGCAGGGTATGGCTACACCTTC. Protein: CSVDTTGAGYGYTF.

This clonotype has ten or more counts. The chain employs TRBV29-1 and TRBJ2-6; D assignment may be TRBD1 or TRBD2 (5 bases each). CDR3 length equals 14 residues. V lost 5 bases and J 0 bases, leaving 8 bases between the germline ends. Germline CDR1 reads SQVTM; CDR2 reads ANQGSEA. The CDR3 DNA follows: TGCAGCGTTCGGGGACCCTCTGGGGCCAACGTCCTGACTTTC. It specifies CSVRGPSGANVLTF. Filled out from reference TRBV29-1 and TRBJ2-6, the complete variable domain reads SAVISQKPSRDICQRGTSLTIQCQVDSQVTMMFWYRQQPGQSLTLIATANQGSEATYESGFVIDKFPISRPNLTFSTLTVSNMSPEDSSIYLCSVRGPSGANVLTFGAGSRLTVL.

This clonotype was seen repeatedly, ten times or more. This chain joins TRBV11-2 and TRBJ2-7; the match to TRBD2 covers 10 bases. The CDR3 runs to 17 residues. J lost 4 bases, V lost 1 base, and 10 bases had no gene match. Per germline, CDR1 SGHAT and CDR2 FQNNGV. The CDR3: CASSLVRPSGSQYEQYF. The CDR3 DNA follows: TGTGCCAGCAGCTTAGTTCGCCCTAGCGGGAGTCAGTACGAGCAGTACTTC.

This chain connects TRBV15 to TRBJ1-2; TRBD1 agrees at 7 bases. CDR3 length: 16 amino acids. In germline, CDR1 is LNHNV, CDR2 YYDKDF (reference sequence). Germline trimming cut 4 bases from V and 8 bases from J; bases unmatched to any gene: 16. CDR3 sequence (DNA): TGTGCCACCAGCAAGAGGGGGTCAATACAGGGGACGGGCTACACCTTC. Its translation is CATSKRGSIQGTGYTF.

This clonotype was counted at least ten times. The chain combines TRBV14 with TRBJ2-7, with D perhaps TRBD1 (6 bases). The germline V and J ends were trimmed by 2 bases and 5 bases, with 13 bases remaining between them. The CDR3 is 14 amino acids. The germline V gene has CDR1 SGHDN and CDR2 FVKESK. The DNA for the CDR3 is TGTGCCAGCAGCCAATCTGGGACACTCCACGAGCAGTACTTC. It yields the protein CASSQSGTLHEQYF.

This clonotype showed up many times. The rearrangement uses TRBV7-3 and TRBJ1-1; D unclear. Germline values: CDR1 SGHTA, CDR2 FQGTGA. Deletions cut 5 bases from V and 0 bases from J, with 7 bases between. The CDR3 spans 13 residues. The CDR3 DNA reads TGTGCCAGCAGCAGGAGCTTGAACACTGAAGCTTTCTTT. It encodes CASSRSLNTEAFF.

Details on this clonotype: The junction departs from germline at one end; a sequencing error may be responsible. This rearrangement joins TRBV7-4 to TRBJ2-1, with D unclear. The length of the CDR3 is 16 residues. The germline V gene encodes CDR1 SGHVT and CDR2 SQSDAQ. In DNA form, the CDR3 reads TGTGCCAGCAGCTTTAGGACCCTAACGCCCCACAATGAGCAGTCCTTC. Its translation: CASSFRTLTPHNEQSF.

This clonotype came up a few times. V gene TRBV2 combines with J gene TRBJ1-1; 7 nucleotides line up with TRBD1. Germline V gene data show CDR1 as SNHLY and CDR2 as FYNNEI. The CDR3 has 13 residues. V shed 4 bases, J shed 7 bases, and the junction held 6 bases outside the gene matches. Here the CDR3 DNA reads TGTGCCAGCAGTGGGGACAGAAACCTTGAAGCTTTCTTT. Amino acids: CASSGDRNLEAFF. The full variable domain, completed using reference TRBV2 and TRBJ1-1, is EPEVTQTPSHQVTQMGQEVILRCVPISNHLYFYWYRQILGQKVEFLVSFYNNEISEKSEIFDDQFSVERPDGSNFTLKIRSTKLEDSAMYFCASSGDRNLEAFFGQGTRLTVV.

In its sample, this clonotype was seen many times. In nucleotides, the CDR3 is TGCAGTGTGAGGGACCAAGAGACCCAGTACTTC. It yields the protein CSVRDQETQYF. The chain joins TRBV20-1 to TRBJ2-5; weak D call: TRBD2 (5 bases). This CDR3 contains 11 residues. V lost 7 bases to trimming and J lost 0 bases, with 6 bases between them. Germline CDR1 reads DFQATT; CDR2 reads SNEGSKA (reference sequence).